The following is a T cell receptor (beta chain) sequence with its context. This sample is drawn from a study of blood T cell repertoires in COVID-19. At the level of the study: Researchers got acute and convalescent COVID-19 samples from the United States, Italy and Spain. Sample material is recorded as cDNA or gDNA derived from T cells, B-cell-depleted T cells, or PBMCs.

Per the study methods: Cell counts per sample came from amplifying reference gene primers. This table comes from immunoSEQ multiplex PCR, and its TCRdb copy is limited to in-frame clones, with some not included. That table is the source of V, J and clone size, and D and trimming were worked out from the DNA. The sample consists of 60,000 or so clones, approximately 90% of them appearing once. Germline CDR1 LNHDA, CDR2 SQIVND (reference sequence). The germline V and J ends were trimmed by 3 bases and 2 bases, with 6 bases remaining between them. This CDR3 has 13 amino acids. The genes are TRBV19 and TRBJ2-3; D remains ambiguous. Material for sequencing was peripheral blood. This receptor was identified in a woman aged 70-85 years with active COVID-19. CDR3 region: CASSITYTDTQYF. The CDR3 coding sequence is TGTGCCAGTAGTATCACCTACACAGATACGCAGTATTTT.